A selection of T cell receptor beta chains follows, all from one sample in a study of cytomegalovirus exposure and HLA in healthy donors. Only in-frame clones appear in the TCRdb table, and some are missing; sequencing was by immunoSEQ multiplex PCR. Of tens of thousands of clones in the sample, roughly 70% were seen once. Sequencing used PBMCs. These TCRs come from a man in his fifties or sixties in good health and CMV-seropositive. CDR3s include the opening cysteine and the closing phenylalanine or tryptophan. The D gene is left open where the match is weak. Clone sizes are given selectively: once, few, many, or a class where the clone is expanded.

V	size	D	J	DNA	CDR3
TRBV18	NA	NA	TRBJ1-1	TGTGCCAGCTCACCACCGAGTGAGCGGGGGAACACTGAAGCTTTCTTT	CASSPPSERGNTEAFF
TRBV6-6	NA	NA	TRBJ2-1	TGTGCCAGCAGAGGGAAGGGGAATCAAAATGAGCAGTTCTTC	CASRGKGNQNEQFF
TRBV29-1	once	NA	TRBJ2-1	TGCAGCGTCGATACAGGTGGCGATGAGCAGTTCTTC	CSVDTGGDEQFF
TRBV5-5	NA	TRBD1	TRBJ2-3	TGTGCCAGCAGCTTGAAGGCCCGGAGACAGGGCTCCACAGATACGCAGTATTTT	CASSLKARRQGSTDTQYF
TRBV5-1	once	TRBD1	TRBJ2-7	TGCGCCAGCAGCCCCACAGGGGAATGGCCCTACGAGCAGTACTTC	CASSPTGEWPYEQYF
TRBV18	NA	NA	TRBJ2-5	TGTGCCAGCTCACCAGGGCTTTTGACTACTTGGGGTAAAGAGACCCAGTACTTC	CASSPGLLTTWGKETQYF
TRBV27	NA	NA	TRBJ1-5	TGTGCCAGCAGTTTAGGGGGGGGTCAGCCCCAGCATTTT	CASSLGGGQPQHF
TRBV5-1	NA	TRBD1	TRBJ1-1	TGCGCCAGCAGCCTCACCGGGACAGGCAATTTGGAAGCTTTCTTT	CASSLTGTGNLEAFF
TRBV5-5	NA	NA	TRBJ1-5	TGTGCCAGCAGCCTGGGGTACAACAGTGATCAGCCCCAGCATTTT	CASSLGYNSDQPQHF
TRBV30	NA	NA	TRBJ2-4	TGTGCCTGGGCACAGGACAGCAAAAACATTCAGTACTTC	CAWAQDSKNIQYF
TRBV5-1	NA	NA	TRBJ2-7	TGCGCCAGCAGCGGACCGGGACAGGGCCTCGATGGGCGGGAGGGATCCTACGAGCAGTACTTC	CASSGPGQGLDGREGSYEQYF
TRBV6-5	NA	NA	TRBJ1-5	TGTGCCAGCAACACGGGCAGGGCGAAGCCCCAGCATTTT	CASNTGRAKPQHF
TRBV5-1	NA	NA	TRBJ1-2	TGCGCCAGCAGAACAGGGACTAACTATGGCTACACCTTC	CASRTGTNYGYTF
TRBV7-8	few	NA	TRBJ2-7	TGTGCCAGCAGCTTAGGGCAGGGGACCTACGAGCAGTACTTC	CASSLGQGTYEQYF
TRBV7-2	NA	TRBD2	TRBJ2-5	TGTGCCAGCAGCAAAGGGACTAGCCAAGAGACCCAGTACTTC	CASSKGTSQETQYF
TRBV6-5	NA	TRBD2	TRBJ2-7	TGTGCCAGCAGTTTCACTAGCGGGGGTCCCTACGAGCAGTACTTC	CASSFTSGGPYEQYF
TRBV15	NA	TRBD2	TRBJ2-3	TGTGCCACCAGCAGAGTAGCGGGGGGTAGCACAGATACGCAGTATTTT	CATSRVAGGSTDTQYF
TRBV7-9	NA	NA	TRBJ2-6	TGTGCCAGCAGCTTAGGCATCGGCGGGGTCTCGGGGGCCAACGTCCTGACTTTC	CASSLGIGGVSGANVLTF
TRBV5-6	NA	TRBD2	TRBJ2-3	TGTGCCAGCAGTCGGACTAGCGGGGGGAGTGATACGCAGTATTTT	CASSRTSGGSDTQYF
TRBV5-1	NA	NA	TRBJ2-5	TGCGCCAGCAGCACCGGGGGAGAGACCCAGTACTTC	CASSTGGETQYF
TRBV6-5	few	NA	TRBJ2-1	TGTGCCAGCAACGACACCTTGAACATATACAATGAGCAGTTCTTC	CASNDTLNIYNEQFF
TRBV7-2	NA	TRBD1	TRBJ2-7	TGTGCCAGCAGCCTCCGTGCAGGGGGCATCGAGCAGTACTTC	CASSLRAGGIEQYF
TRBV5-1	NA	NA	TRBJ1-4	TGCGCCAGCAGGATGGGGGGTACGGCGGAAAAACTGTTTTTT	CASRMGGTAEKLFF
TRBV2	NA	TRBD1	TRBJ1-5	TGTGCCAGCAGGTTCGTTTCCAGGGGGCTGGGCAATCAGCCCCAGCATTTT	CASRFVSRGLGNQPQHF
TRBV11-2	NA	TRBD2	TRBJ2-4	TGTGCCAGCAGCGGGACTAGCGGGGGGACTAACATTCAGTACTTC	CASSGTSGGTNIQYF
TRBV27	once	TRBD1	TRBJ1-5	TGTGCCAGCAGTCCAGGACAGGGGAATCAGCCCCAGCATTTT	CASSPGQGNQPQHF
TRBV29-1	NA	NA	TRBJ2-7	TGCAGCGTTGGAGACGTCTACGAGCAGTACTTC	CSVGDVYEQYF
TRBV7-9	NA	NA	TRBJ1-1	TGTGCCAGCAGCTTAGGGCCAGGGGTGAACACTGAAGCTTTCTTT	CASSLGPGVNTEAFF
TRBV7-3	NA	TRBD2	TRBJ2-7	TGTGCCAGCAGCTCCTTGGGCGGGAGGGCCTACGAGCAGTACTTC	CASSSLGGRAYEQYF
TRBV5-1	NA	TRBD1	TRBJ2-1	TGCGCCAGCAGCTTGAACAGGGGCGATGAGCAGTTCTTC	CASSLNRGDEQFF
TRBV9	NA	TRBD2	TRBJ2-1	TGTGCCAGCAGCGTAGAGGGAGGGCTAGCGGGAGAGCAGTTCTTC	CASSVEGGLAGEQFF
TRBV7-2	few	NA	TRBJ1-5	TGTGCCAGCAGCTTAGAAGGGGCGAATCAGCCCCAGCATTTT	CASSLEGANQPQHF
TRBV30	NA	TRBD1	TRBJ1-5	TGTGCCTGGAGTGTACAGGGGGACGGGAGCAATCAGCCCCAGCATTTT	CAWSVQGDGSNQPQHF
TRBV6-5	NA	NA	TRBJ1-1	TGTGCCAGCAGTTACAGCTCTCTGAACACTGAAGCTTTCTTT	CASSYSSLNTEAFF
TRBV30	once	TRBD1	TRBJ1-2	TGTGCCTACCTAGACAGGGGACTATATGGCTACACCTTC	CAYLDRGLYGYTF
TRBV5-1	NA	TRBD2	TRBJ2-7	TGCGCCAGCAGCTTGGGCGGGGGGTCGTCCTACGAGCAGTACTTC	CASSLGGGSSYEQYF
TRBV5-1	NA	NA	TRBJ1-2	TGCGCCAGCAGCTTGGCGGGGAACTATGGCTACACCTTC	CASSLAGNYGYTF
TRBV18	NA	NA	TRBJ1-4	TGTGCCAGCTCACCACCGAACAGGGTAGTCGGTGAAAAACTGTTTTTT	CASSPPNRVVGEKLFF
TRBV30	NA	NA	TRBJ2-2	TGTGCCTGGAGTGCCAGTGACACCGGGGAGCTGTTTTTT	CAWSASDTGELFF
TRBV28	NA	NA	TRBJ2-3	TGTGCCAGCAGTTTTCAGGGTAGCACAGATACGCAGTATTTT	CASSFQGSTDTQYF
TRBV30	NA	TRBD1	TRBJ1-1	TGTGCCTGGTACCACAGGGGCCTTGGTGCTGAAGCTTTCTTT	CAWYHRGLGAEAFF
TRBV18	NA	TRBD2	TRBJ2-5	TGTGCCAGCTCACCCCCGGGACTAGCGGGAGGTAACCAAGAGACCCAGTACTTC	CASSPPGLAGGNQETQYF
TRBV6-1	NA	NA	TRBJ1-2	TGTGCCAGCGTAGAGGCTATTCGCGGCTACACCTTC	CASVEAIRGYTF
TRBV5-1	NA	TRBD2	TRBJ2-7	TGCGCCAGCAGCTTCGGCGGGAGAGGCAACGAGCAGTACTTC	CASSFGGRGNEQYF
TRBV19	NA	TRBD1	TRBJ2-2	TGTGCCAGTAGTATACAGGGGGCGGACACCGGGGAGCTGTTTTTT	CASSIQGADTGELFF
TRBV9	NA	NA	TRBJ2-3	TGTGCCAGCAGCCCCTGGGGCATCACAGATACGCAGTATTTT	CASSPWGITDTQYF
TRBV7-6	NA	NA	TRBJ1-4	TGTGCCAGCAGCCCGGGGGGCGGAACTAATGAAAAACTGTTTTTT	CASSPGGGTNEKLFF
TRBV10-1	NA	NA	TRBJ1-1	TGCGCCAGCAGTGAGTCGGCAGGTCGGGGGACTGAAGCTTTCTTT	CASSESAGRGTEAFF
TRBV12-5	NA	NA	TRBJ2-7	TGTGCTAGTGGTTTGAATTTTGGGGGCCCCTCCTACGAGCAGTACTTC	CASGLNFGGPSYEQYF
TRBV18	few	NA	TRBJ1-1	TGTGCCAGCTCACCACGGAGGGGCCCGAACACTGAAGCTTTCTTT	CASSPRRGPNTEAFF
TRBV9	few	TRBD1	TRBJ1-5	TGTGCCAGCAGCGGGGGACAGGGGCCCGGGCAGCCCCAGCATTTT	CASSGGQGPGQPQHF